This T cell receptor (beta chain) was captured in a study of T cells in Graves' hyperthyroidism and ophthalmopathy. Diagnosis rested on symptoms, serum thyroxine and TRAb, thyroid ultrasound, and orbital computed tomography. Amplified regions were TCR beta CDR3 sequences from RNA transcripts. A set of HTBI primers served as the primers for a first-round RT-PCR of the TCR CDR3. In TCRdb, the multiplex PCR reads were re-called with MiXCR into one record per CDR3 protein. Among 500,000 to 800,000 distinct CDR3 sequences listed, just under 45% were seen once. This CDR3 is 14 amino acids long. Germline V lookup: CDR1 SNHLY, CDR2 FYNNEI. The ends lost 7 bases at V and 8 bases at J; junction bases unmatched: 12. This clonotype was observed at least ten times.

The material sequenced was peripheral blood or thyroid tissue (not recorded which). This clonotype was sampled from an adult man with Graves' disease, either hyperthyroidism or ophthalmopathy (not recorded which). The chain couples TRBV2 to TRBJ1-2; 8 bases agree with TRBD1. DNA for the CDR3: TGTGCCAGCACCATTGGACAGGGACTATCCGGCTACACCTTC. Its protein is CASTIGQGLSGYTF.